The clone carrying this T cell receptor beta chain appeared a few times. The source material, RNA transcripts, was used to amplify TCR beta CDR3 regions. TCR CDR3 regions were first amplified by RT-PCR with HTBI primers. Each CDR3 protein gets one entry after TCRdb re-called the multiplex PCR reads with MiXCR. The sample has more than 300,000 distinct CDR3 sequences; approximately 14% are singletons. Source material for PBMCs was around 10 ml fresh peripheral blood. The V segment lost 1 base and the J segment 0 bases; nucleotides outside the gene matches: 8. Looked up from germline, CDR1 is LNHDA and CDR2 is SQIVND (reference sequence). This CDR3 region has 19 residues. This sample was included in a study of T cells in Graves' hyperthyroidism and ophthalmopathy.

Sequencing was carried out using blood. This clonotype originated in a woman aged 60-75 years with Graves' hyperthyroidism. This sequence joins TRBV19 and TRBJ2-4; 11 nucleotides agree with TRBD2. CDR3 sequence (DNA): TGTGCCAGTAGTATAGGACTCCTAGCGGGAGGACTAGCCAAAAACATTCAGTACTTC. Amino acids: CASSIGLLAGGLAKNIQYF.